Sequencing of this TCR beta chain was carried out in a study of T cell responses to AZD1222 COVID-19 vaccine. Study observations and caveats: Variant regions that are unmutated are reportedly the target of nearly half of spike-specific TCRs. The donor cohort was predominantly white British with a female majority, and clonal diversity may have been underestimated.

Here immunoSEQ multiplex PCR was the method, and the copy in TCRdb shows in-frame clones only, minus some. The data hold about 120,000 clones, with under 95% observed a single time. Note on this clone: Its specificity is unknown.

This TCR came from an adult who received the AZD1222 COVID-19 vaccine. The sequences come from peripheral blood, collected 28 days after the second AZD1222 dose.

The CDR3 here is CASTLAGAGYEQYF. CDR3 DNA: TGTGCCAGCACCCTAGCGGGAGCAGGCTACGAGCAGTACTTC. J is TRBJ2-7 and V is TRBV6-6; 10 nucleotides agree with TRBD2. Trimming took 7 bases from V and 3 from J; bases not matched to a gene: 6. The CDR3 is 14 amino acids. Germline lookup yields CDR1 MNHNY and CDR2 SVGAGI (reference sequence).